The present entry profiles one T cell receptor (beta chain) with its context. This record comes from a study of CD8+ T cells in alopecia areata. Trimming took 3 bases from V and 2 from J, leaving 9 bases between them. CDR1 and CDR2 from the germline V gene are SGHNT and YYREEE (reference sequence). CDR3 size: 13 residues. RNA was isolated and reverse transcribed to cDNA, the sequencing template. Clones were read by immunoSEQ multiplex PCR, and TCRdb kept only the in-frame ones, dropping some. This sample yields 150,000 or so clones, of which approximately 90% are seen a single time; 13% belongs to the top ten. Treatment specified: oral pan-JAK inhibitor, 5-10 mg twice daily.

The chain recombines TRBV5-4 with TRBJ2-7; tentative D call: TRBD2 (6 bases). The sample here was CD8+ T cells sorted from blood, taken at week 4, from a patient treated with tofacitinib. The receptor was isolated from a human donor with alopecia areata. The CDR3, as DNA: TGTGCCAGCAGCTCCGGGGGTGCCTACGAGCAGTACTTC. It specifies CASSSGGAYEQYF.